Listed below are T cell receptor beta chains from one sample, sequenced in a study of blood T cell repertoires in COVID-19. Produced via immunoSEQ multiplex PCR; TCRdb's table is partial and in-frame only. The data hold hundreds of thousands of clones, with 86% observed a single time. The sample consisted of peripheral blood. These receptors were taken from a woman in her thirties with active or convalescent COVID-19. CDR3s include the opening cysteine and the closing phenylalanine or tryptophan. A D gene is named only where the DNA matches it firmly.

d_gene	v_gene	j_gene	CDR3aa
TRBD2	TRBV10-3	TRBJ2-5	CAISPGLAGGRGQETQYF
TRBD1	TRBV9	TRBJ2-7	CASSPRQGHTYEQYF
TRBD2	TRBV7-9	TRBJ2-5	CASTDSGSLQETQYF
NA	TRBV16	TRBJ2-2	CASSQKRGGTRTPGLRSTGELFF
TRBD1	TRBV2	TRBJ1-3	CASDPTGVGNTIYF
TRBD2	TRBV4-1	TRBJ2-5	CASSQGEKLAGDQETQYF
NA	TRBV6-5	TRBJ2-7	CASSSPNEQYF
TRBD1	TRBV6-1	TRBJ1-2	CASSSPGQGPYGYTF
NA	TRBV12-3/TRBV12-4	TRBJ1-2	CASSFAANYGYTF
NA	TRBV19	TRBJ2-5	CASRDTARTQYF
TRBD2	TRBV18	TRBJ2-3	CASSAGVAGASDTQYF
NA	TRBV6-5	TRBJ1-6	CASINSDLNSPLHF
TRBD1	TRBV5-1	TRBJ1-4	CASSLYGQANEKLFF
TRBD1	TRBV9	TRBJ2-7	CASSGPGDRGRYEQYF
NA	TRBV3-1/TRBV3-2	TRBJ2-1	CASSQPKTGNYNEQFF
NA	TRBV5-1	TRBJ2-7	CASSLHGFEQYF
TRBD2	TRBV5-1	TRBJ2-7	CASSLDYGGEQYF
TRBD1	TRBV5-1	TRBJ2-7	CASSGTGSPYEQYF
NA	TRBV18	TRBJ2-5	CASSQSKETQYF
NA	TRBV29-1	TRBJ2-7	CSVRGSYEQYF
TRBD2	TRBV20-1	TRBJ2-7	CSASFGLAGFYEQYF
NA	TRBV7-6	TRBJ1-1	CASSPRGTGDTEAFF
TRBD1	TRBV27	TRBJ1-2	CASSLTGQGMMIYGYTF
TRBD2	TRBV15	TRBJ2-6	CATSNHTTSGGTSGANVLTF
NA	TRBV4-2	TRBJ2-2	CASSQDTLSELITGELFF
TRBD1	TRBV5-1	TRBJ2-7	CASSPDRDYEQYF
NA	TRBV10-2	TRBJ2-7	CASSVPSAYEQYF
NA	TRBV27	TRBJ1-6	CASSSTGLSYNSPLHF
NA	TRBV2	TRBJ2-2	CATLVMDTGELFF
TRBD1	TRBV2	TRBJ1-4	CASSSDRLATNEKLFF
TRBD2	TRBV11-2	TRBJ2-1	CASSLVTAGGGNEQFF
TRBD2	TRBV5-4	TRBJ2-3	CASSFGVSGGPADTQYF
TRBD1	TRBV18	TRBJ1-2	CASSPIDRGSYGYTF
NA	TRBV30	TRBJ1-3	CAWSVVPGGQRNTIYF
NA	TRBV6-5	TRBJ2-3	CASSTGTDTQYF
TRBD2	TRBV11-2	TRBJ2-1	CASSLDLGGEGEQFF